This TCR beta chain was profiled in a study of T-cell reconstitution after alpha-beta-depleted transplantation in children. Study-wide points: Day-60 TCRbeta diversity that was high in some patients was derived from surviving recipient T cells and thymic progenitors. Reported findings indicate that, about two months after transplant, alpha-beta T cells came from several hundred expanded clones, which were derived from non-depleted graft cells. After one year, T-cell counts and TCRbeta diversity mostly came from new T cells.

Unique molecular identifiers featured in how the TCRbeta library was prepared. TCRdb redid the calling of the PCR reads with MiXCR, one entry per CDR3 protein. The data hold about 980,000 distinct CDR3 sequences, with 25% to 30% observed a single time. There are a few counts of this clonotype. What it recognizes is unknown. The CDR3 has 16 amino acids. V lost 1 base and J lost 0, with 14 bases in between. Germline loops: CDR1 SGHRS, CDR2 YFSETQ. This chain connects TRBV5-1 to TRBJ2-7; no reliable D call. This clonotype originated in a boy in the first two years of life who had a stem cell transplant for SCID, so the T cells may come from the graft donor. The sequences come from PBMCs, mostly from graft donor cells, collected 360 days after TCRalphabeta/CD19-depleted stem cell transplant. The DNA for the CDR3 is TGCGCCAGCAGCTTGTTCCGACCGGAAAGCTCCTACGAGCAGTACTTC. It codes for CASSLFRPESSYEQYF. The full variable domain, in which reference TRBV5-1 and TRBJ2-7 provide the parts outside the CDR3, is KAGVTQTPRYLIKTRGQQVTLSCSPISGHRSVSWYQQTPGQGLQFLFEYFSETQRNKGNFPGRFSGRQFSNSRSEMNVSTLELGDSALYLCASSLFRPESSYEQYFGPGTRLTVT.